This TCR beta chain was retrieved from a study of human T cells and chemical hapten exposure. Study-wide background: Diagnoses of alopecia areata, totalis or universalis occurred in mostly female patients.

This clonotype occurred many times. From the RACE reads, TCRdb called clonotypes with MiXCR, one entry per CDR3 protein. This sample carries about 81,000 distinct CDR3 sequences, approximately 10% of them seen once, and the ten largest clones take roughly 2.3%. Germline-derived CDR1 and CDR2 are SGHRS and YFSETQ. The CDR3 contains 14 residues. Trimming removed 0 bases at V and 6 bases at J, with 10 bases between. Documented time point: patch test 2, 6 weeks after DPC sensitization. Treatment in this sample: therapeutic diphenylcyclopropenone sensitization with weekly scalp DPC. The TCR originated in a young woman with alopecia areata. Some clones in this sample may be carry-over from other donors' samples. This specimen was whole blood, taken in connection with sensitization to the hapten diphenylcyclopropenone (DPC). The chain carries TRBV5-1 and TRBJ2-1; no definite D call. CDR3: CASSLAPSSNEQFF. The CDR3 DNA reads TGCGCCAGCAGCTTGGCCCCGAGTAGCAATGAGCAGTTCTTC. Combining the CDR3 with reference TRBV5-1 and TRBJ2-1 gives the whole variable domain KAGVTQTPRYLIKTRGQQVTLSCSPISGHRSVSWYQQTPGQGLQFLFEYFSETQRNKGNFPGRFSGRQFSNSRSEMNVSTLELGDSALYLCASSLAPSSNEQFFGPGTRLTVL.